A single sample is the source of the 7 T cell receptor beta chains below, sequenced in a study of human T cells and chemical hapten exposure. This sample's time point: patch test 3, about 24 weeks after DPC sensitization. The treatment was: therapeutic diphenylcyclopropenone sensitization with weekly scalp DPC. From whole blood left unfractionated, total RNA was extracted. MiXCR, run by TCRdb on the RACE reads, gives a single entry per CDR3 protein. The sample lists fewer than 50,000 distinct CDR3 sequences; approximately 9.5% were seen once. The source material was whole blood, sampled in connection with sensitization to the hapten diphenylcyclopropenone (DPC). All receptors derive from a man aged 50-59 years with alopecia areata. Some clones in this sample may be carry-over from other donors' samples.

This rearrangement joins TRBV7-8 to TRBJ1-1; the D gene is possibly TRBD1 (5 bases). The CDR3 contains 17 residues. V lost 2 bases to trimming and J lost 2 bases, with 18 bases between them. CDR1 and CDR2 from the germline V gene are SGHVS and FQNEAQ. Here the CDR3 reads CASSLIAARGVNTEAFF. CDR3 coding DNA: TGTGCCAGCAGCTTAATCGCCGCCCGGGGGGTTAACACTGAAGCTTTCTTT.

V is TRBV7-8 and J is TRBJ2-2; TRBD2 matches at 14 bases. The germline V gene encodes CDR1 SGHVS and CDR2 FQNEAQ. This CDR3 is 17 amino acids long. J lost 6 bases, V lost 1 base, and 4 bases had no gene match. CDR3 loop: CASSLEGLAGVPGELFF. The CDR3 DNA sequence: TGTGCCAGCAGCTTAGAGGGACTAGCGGGAGTTCCCGGGGAGCTGTTTTTT.

This clonotype was seen repeatedly, ten times or more. V gene TRBV7-6 combines with J gene TRBJ2-5; D is unresolved. The CDR3 runs 13 residues. V shed 5 bases and J shed 2 bases, with 9 bases lying between them. Germline V gene sequence: CDR1 SGHVS, CDR2 FNYEAQ. CDR3 nucleotides: TGTGCCAGCAGCACGACTTCACAAGAGACCCAGTACTTC. Protein sequence: CASSTTSQETQYF.

This clonotype was counted ten times or more. The chain combines TRBV2 with TRBJ2-4; 9 bases fit TRBD1. Germline V gives CDR1 SNHLY, CDR2 FYNNEI. V dropped 8 bases and J dropped 14; count of bases not matched to a gene: 7. The length of the CDR3 is 11 residues. In DNA form, the CDR3 reads TGTGCCAGCGGGGACAGGGTGGACAAGTACTTC. Its translation: CASGDRVDKYF.

At least ten counts were recorded for this clonotype. The chain uses TRBV20-1 and TRBJ2-5, with TRBD2 matching 8 bases. Per germline, CDR1 DFQATT and CDR2 SNEGSKA (reference sequence). After removal of 2 bases from V and 0 bases from J, the junction contained 5 bases not matched to a gene. This CDR3 spans 15 amino acids. The CDR3 DNA is TGCAGTGCTAGAAGAATTAGCGGGGACCAAGAGACCCAGTACTTC. Encoded protein: CSARRISGDQETQYF.

The chain recombines TRBV20-1 with TRBJ2-6; D call uncertain. Germline CDR1 and CDR2: DFQATT and SNEGSKA (reference sequence). V gave up 4 bases and J gave up 4 bases, with 11 bases separating them. The CDR3 loop spans 14 amino acids. The CDR3: CSAKSLPGANVLTF. The CDR3 DNA reads TGCAGTGCTAAATCTCTACCCGGGGCCAACGTCCTGACTTTC.

The CDR3 DNA sequence: TGTGCCAGCAGCGCTCCGAAGACCCAGTACTTC. Residues: CASSAPKTQYF. This chain links TRBV2 with TRBJ2-5, with no clear D. This CDR3 has 11 residues. V was trimmed by 6 bases and J by 6 bases, leaving 8 bases between them. Germline V gene lookup returns CDR1 SNHLY and CDR2 FYNNEI.